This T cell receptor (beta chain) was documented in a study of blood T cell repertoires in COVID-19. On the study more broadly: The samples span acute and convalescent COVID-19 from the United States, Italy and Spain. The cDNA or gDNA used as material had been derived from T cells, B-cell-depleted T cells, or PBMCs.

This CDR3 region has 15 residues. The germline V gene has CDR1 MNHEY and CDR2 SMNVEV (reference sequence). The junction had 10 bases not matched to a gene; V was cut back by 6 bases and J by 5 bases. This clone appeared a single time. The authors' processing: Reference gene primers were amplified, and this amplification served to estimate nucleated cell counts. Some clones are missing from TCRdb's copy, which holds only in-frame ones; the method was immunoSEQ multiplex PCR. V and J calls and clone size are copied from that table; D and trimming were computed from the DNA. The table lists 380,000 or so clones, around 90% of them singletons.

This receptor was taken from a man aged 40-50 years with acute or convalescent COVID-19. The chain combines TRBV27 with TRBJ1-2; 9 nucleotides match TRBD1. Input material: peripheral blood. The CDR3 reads CASSPRGQGGYGYTF. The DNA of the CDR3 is TGTGCCAGCAGCCCTCGGGGACAGGGAGGGTATGGCTACACCTTC.